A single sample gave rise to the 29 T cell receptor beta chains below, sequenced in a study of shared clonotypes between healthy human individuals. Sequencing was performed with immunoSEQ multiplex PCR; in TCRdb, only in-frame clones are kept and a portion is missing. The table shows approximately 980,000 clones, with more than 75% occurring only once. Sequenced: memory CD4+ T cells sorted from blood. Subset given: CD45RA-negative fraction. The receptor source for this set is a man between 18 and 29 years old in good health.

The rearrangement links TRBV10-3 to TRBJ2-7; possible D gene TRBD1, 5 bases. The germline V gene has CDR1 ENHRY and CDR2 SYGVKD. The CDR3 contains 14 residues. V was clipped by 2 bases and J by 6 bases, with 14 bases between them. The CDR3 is CAISELLTDAEQYF. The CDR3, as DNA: TGTGCCATCAGTGAGCTGTTGACAGACGCCGAGCAGTACTTC.

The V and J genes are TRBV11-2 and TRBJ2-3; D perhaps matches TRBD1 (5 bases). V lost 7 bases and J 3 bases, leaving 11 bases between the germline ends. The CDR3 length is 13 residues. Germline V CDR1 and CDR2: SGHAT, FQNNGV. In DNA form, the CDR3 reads TGTGCCAGCACCCGACAGTTGACAGATACGCAGTATTTT. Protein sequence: CASTRQLTDTQYF.

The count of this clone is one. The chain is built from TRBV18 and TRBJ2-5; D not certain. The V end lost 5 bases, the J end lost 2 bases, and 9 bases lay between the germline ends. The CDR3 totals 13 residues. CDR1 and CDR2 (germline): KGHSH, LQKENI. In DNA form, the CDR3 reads TGTGCCAGCTCAACTGGGCTTCAAGAGACCCAGTACTTC. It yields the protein CASSTGLQETQYF.

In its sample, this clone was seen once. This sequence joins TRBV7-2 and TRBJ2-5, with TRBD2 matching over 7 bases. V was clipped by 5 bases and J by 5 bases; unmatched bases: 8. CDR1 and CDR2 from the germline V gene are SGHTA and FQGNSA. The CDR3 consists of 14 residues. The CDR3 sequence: CASSMATSYETQYF. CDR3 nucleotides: TGTGCCAGCAGCATGGCGACTAGCTACGAGACCCAGTACTTC.

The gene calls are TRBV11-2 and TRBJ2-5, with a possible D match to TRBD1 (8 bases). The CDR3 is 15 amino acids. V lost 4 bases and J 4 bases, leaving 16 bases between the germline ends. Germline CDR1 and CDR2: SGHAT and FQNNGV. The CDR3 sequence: CASSWEGQDGETQYF. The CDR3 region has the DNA TGTGCCAGCAGCTGGGAGGGACAGGATGGAGAGACCCAGTACTTC. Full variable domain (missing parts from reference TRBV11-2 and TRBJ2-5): EAGVAQSPRYKIIEKRQSVAFWCNPISGHATLYWYQQILGQGPKLLIQFQNNGVVDDSQLPKDRFSAERLKGVDSTLKIQPAKLEDSAVYLCASSWEGQDGETQYFGPGTRLLVL.

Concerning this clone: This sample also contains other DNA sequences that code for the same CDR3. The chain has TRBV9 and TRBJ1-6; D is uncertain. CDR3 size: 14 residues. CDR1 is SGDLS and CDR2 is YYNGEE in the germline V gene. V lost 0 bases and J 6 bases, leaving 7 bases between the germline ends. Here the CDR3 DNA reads TGTGCCAGCAGCGTAGGCCAGGTTAATTCACCCCTCCACTTT. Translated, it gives CASSVGQVNSPLHF.

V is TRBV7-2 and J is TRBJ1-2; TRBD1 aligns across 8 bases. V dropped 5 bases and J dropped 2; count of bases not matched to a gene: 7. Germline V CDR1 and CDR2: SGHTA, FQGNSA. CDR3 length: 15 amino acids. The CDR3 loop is CASSPRTGSNYGYTF. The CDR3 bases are TGTGCCAGCAGCCCCAGGACAGGGTCGAACTATGGCTACACCTTC.

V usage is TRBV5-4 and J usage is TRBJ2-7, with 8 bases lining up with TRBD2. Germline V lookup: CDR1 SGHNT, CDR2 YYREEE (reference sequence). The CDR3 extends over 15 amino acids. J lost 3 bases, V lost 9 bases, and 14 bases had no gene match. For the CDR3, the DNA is TGTGCCACCGGGGGGGCAGGGCAACTCGACTACGAGCAGTACTTC. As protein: CATGGAGQLDYEQYF.

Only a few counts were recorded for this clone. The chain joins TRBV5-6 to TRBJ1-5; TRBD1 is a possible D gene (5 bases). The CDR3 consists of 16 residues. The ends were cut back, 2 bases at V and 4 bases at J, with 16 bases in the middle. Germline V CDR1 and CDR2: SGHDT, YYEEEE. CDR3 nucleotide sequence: TGTGCCAGCAGCTTAAGGGGAGTGGGGCGGAATCAGCCCCAGCATTTT. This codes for CASSLRGVGRNQPQHF.

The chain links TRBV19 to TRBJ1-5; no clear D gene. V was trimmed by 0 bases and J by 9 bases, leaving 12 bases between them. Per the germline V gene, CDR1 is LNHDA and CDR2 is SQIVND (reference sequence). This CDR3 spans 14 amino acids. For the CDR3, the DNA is TGTGCCAGTAGTATAGATAAGGGCCTAGGGCCCCAGCATTTT. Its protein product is CASSIDKGLGPQHF.

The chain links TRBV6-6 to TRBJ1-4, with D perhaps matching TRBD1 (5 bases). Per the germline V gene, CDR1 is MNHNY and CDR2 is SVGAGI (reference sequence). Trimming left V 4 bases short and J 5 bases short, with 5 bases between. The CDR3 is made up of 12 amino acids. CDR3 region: CASSWGNEKLFF. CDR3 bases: TGTGCCAGCAGTTGGGGCAATGAAAAACTGTTTTTT.

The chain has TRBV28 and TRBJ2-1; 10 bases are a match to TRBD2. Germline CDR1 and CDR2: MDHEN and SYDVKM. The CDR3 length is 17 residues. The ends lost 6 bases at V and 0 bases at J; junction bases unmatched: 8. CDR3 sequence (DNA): TGTGCCAGCAGATCCCTAGCGGGGGCTTACTCCTACAATGAGCAGTTCTTC. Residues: CASRSLAGAYSYNEQFF.

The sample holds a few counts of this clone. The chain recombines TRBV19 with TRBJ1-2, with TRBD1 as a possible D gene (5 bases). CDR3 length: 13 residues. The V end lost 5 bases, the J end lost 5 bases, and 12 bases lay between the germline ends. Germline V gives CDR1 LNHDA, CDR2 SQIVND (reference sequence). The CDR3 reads CASSQIQGYGYTF. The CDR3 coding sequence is TGTGCCAGTAGTCAAATCCAGGGATATGGCTACACCTTC.

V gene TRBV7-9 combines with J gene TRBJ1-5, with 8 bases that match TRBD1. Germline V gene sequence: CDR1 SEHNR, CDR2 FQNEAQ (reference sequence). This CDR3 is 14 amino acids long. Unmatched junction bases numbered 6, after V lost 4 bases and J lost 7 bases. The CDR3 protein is CASSSDRGGQPQHF. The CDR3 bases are TGTGCCAGCAGCTCCGACAGGGGTGGGCAGCCCCAGCATTTT.

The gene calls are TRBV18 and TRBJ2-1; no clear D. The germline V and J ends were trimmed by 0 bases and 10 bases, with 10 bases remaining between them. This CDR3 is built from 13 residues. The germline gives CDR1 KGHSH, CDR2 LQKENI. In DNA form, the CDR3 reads TGTGCCAGCTCACCACCGGCGGAACAGGAGCAGTTCTTC. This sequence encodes CASSPPAEQEQFF.

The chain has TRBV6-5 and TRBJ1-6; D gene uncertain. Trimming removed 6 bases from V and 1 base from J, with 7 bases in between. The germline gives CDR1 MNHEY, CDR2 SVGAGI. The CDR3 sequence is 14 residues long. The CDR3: CASRSLSYNSPLHF. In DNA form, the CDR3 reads TGTGCCAGCAGGTCCCTTTCCTATAATTCACCCCTCCACTTT.

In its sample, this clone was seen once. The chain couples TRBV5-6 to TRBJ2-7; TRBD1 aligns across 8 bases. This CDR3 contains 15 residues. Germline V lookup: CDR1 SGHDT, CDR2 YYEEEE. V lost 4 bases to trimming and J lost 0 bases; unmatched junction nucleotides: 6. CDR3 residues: CASSTYGTGSYEQYF. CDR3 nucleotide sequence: TGTGCCAGCAGCACCTATGGGACAGGCTCCTACGAGCAGTACTTC. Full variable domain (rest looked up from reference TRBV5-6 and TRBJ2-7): DAGVTQSPTHLIKTRGQQVTLRCSPKSGHDTVSWYQQALGQGPQFIFQYYEEEERQRGNFPDRFSGHQFPNYSSELNVNALLLGDSALYLCASSTYGTGSYEQYFGPGTRLTVT.

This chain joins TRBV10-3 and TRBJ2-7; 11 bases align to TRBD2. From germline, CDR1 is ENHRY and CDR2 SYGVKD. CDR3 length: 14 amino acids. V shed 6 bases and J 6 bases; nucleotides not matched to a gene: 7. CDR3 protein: CAIRDSGRASEQYF. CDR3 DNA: TGTGCCATCAGGGATAGCGGGAGGGCATCCGAGCAGTACTTC.

The CDR3 loop is CASSLTSGTANTGELFF. The CDR3 region has the DNA TGCGCCAGCAGCTTGACCTCCGGGACAGCGAACACCGGGGAGCTGTTTTTT. The V and J genes are TRBV5-1 and TRBJ2-2; 7 bases are a match to TRBD1. V dropped 1 base and J dropped 0; count of bases not matched to a gene: 6. This CDR3 has 17 residues. Germline CDR1 SGHRS, CDR2 YFSETQ.

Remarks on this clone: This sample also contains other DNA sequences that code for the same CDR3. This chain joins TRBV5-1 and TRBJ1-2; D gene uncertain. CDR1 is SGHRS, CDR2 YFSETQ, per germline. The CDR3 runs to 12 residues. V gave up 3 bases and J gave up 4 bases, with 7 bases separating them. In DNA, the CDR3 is TGCGCCAGCAGCTCGGAGGGCTATGGCTACACCTTC. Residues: CASSSEGYGYTF.

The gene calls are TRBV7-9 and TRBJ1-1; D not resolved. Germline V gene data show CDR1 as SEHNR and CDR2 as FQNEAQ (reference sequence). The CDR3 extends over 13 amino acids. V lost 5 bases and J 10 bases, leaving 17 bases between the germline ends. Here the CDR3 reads CASSPKADGRAFF. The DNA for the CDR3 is TGTGCCAGCAGCCCTAAGGCGGATGGGCGAGCTTTCTTT.

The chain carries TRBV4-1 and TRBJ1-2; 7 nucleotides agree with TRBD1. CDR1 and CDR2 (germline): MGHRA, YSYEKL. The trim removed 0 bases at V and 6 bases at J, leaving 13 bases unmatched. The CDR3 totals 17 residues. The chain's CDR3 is CASSQDEVRGQLDGYTF. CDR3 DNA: TGCGCCAGCAGCCAAGATGAAGTTAGGGGGCAACTTGATGGCTACACCTTC.

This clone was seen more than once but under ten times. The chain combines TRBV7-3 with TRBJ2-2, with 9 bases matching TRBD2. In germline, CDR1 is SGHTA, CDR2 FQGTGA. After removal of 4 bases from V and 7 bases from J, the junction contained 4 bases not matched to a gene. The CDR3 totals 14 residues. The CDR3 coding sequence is TGTGCCAGCAGCTCCCAGCGGGGGGACGGGGAGCTGTTTTTT. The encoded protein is CASSSQRGDGELFF.

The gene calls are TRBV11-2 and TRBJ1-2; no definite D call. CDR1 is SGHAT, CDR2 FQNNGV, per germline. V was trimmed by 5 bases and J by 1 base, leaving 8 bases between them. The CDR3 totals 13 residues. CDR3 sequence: CASSPDHNYGYTF. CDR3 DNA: TGTGCCAGCAGCCCGGACCATAACTATGGCTACACCTTC.

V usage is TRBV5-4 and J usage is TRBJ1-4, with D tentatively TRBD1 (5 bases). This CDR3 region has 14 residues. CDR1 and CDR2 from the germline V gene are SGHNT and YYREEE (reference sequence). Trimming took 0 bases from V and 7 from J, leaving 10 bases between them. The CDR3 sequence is CASSLGGGIEKLFF. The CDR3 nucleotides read TGTGCCAGCAGCTTGGGTGGGGGTATTGAAAAACTGTTTTTT.

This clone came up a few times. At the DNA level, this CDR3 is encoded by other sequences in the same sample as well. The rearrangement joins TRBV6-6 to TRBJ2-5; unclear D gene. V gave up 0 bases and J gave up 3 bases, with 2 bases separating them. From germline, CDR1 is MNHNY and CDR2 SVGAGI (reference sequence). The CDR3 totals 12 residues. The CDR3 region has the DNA TGTGCCAGCAGTTACTCGAAAGAGACCCAGTACTTC. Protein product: CASSYSKETQYF.

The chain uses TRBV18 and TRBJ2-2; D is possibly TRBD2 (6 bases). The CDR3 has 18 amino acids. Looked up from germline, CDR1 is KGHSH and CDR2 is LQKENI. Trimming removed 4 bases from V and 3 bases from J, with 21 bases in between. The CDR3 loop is CASSLSFGGPIDTGELFF. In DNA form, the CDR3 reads TGTGCCAGCTCACTTTCGTTTGGAGGGCCTATCGACACCGGGGAGCTGTTTTTT.

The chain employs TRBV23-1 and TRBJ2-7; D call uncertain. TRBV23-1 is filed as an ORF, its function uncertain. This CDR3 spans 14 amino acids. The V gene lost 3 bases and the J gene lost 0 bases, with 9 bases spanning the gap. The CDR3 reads CASSHTAASYEQYF. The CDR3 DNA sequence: TGCGCCAGCAGTCATACGGCAGCCTCCTACGAGCAGTACTTC.

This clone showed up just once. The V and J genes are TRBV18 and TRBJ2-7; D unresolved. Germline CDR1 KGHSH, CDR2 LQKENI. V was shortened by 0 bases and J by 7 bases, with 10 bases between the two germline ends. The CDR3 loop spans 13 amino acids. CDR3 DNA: TGTGCCAGCTCACCACCCCCTGGTTTAGAGCAGTACTTC. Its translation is CASSPPPGLEQYF.